The 9 T cell receptor beta chains given below trace back to one sample, sequenced in a study of spatial heterogeneity in lung cancer. TCRdb processed the 5' RACE reads anew with MiXCR; each CDR3 protein has one entry. The sample yields 45,000 to 55,000 distinct CDR3 sequences, less than 6% seen once. The time point here: sample taken at primary tumor resection. Unsorted whole RNA of tumor, nontumor lung or frozen PBMC was sequenced. The sample here was PBMCs, taken at surgery. All receptors derive from a male donor with early-stage non-small cell lung cancer.

This clonotype came up many times. In nucleotides, the CDR3 is TGTGCCAGCAGTTTACGACCCCCCGGGACAGGGGGAATGTCGCAGTACTTC. Its protein product is CASSLRPPGTGGMSQYF. V is TRBV28 and J is TRBJ2-7; 11 bases are shared with TRBD1. Germline V gene data show CDR1 as MDHEN and CDR2 as SYDVKM. Trimming took 2 bases from V and 9 from J; bases not matched to a gene: 15. This CDR3 region has 17 residues. Using reference TRBV28 and TRBJ2-7 for the parts outside the CDR3, the full variable domain is DVKVTQSSRYLVKRTGEKVFLECVQDMDHENMFWYRQDPGLGLRLIYFSYDVKMKEKGDIPEGYSVSREKKERFSLILESASTNQTSMYLCASSLRPPGTGGMSQYFGPGTRLTVT.

This chain links TRBV28 with TRBJ2-3; D assignment may be TRBD1 or TRBD2 (5 bases each). Germline-derived CDR1 and CDR2 are MDHEN and SYDVKM. Trimming shortened V by 8 bases and J by 7 bases, and 19 bases separated the two germline ends. This CDR3 is 14 amino acids long. The CDR3, as DNA: TGTGCCAGCCGGGCGAGAGGGGCGCGGAATACGCAGTATTTT. Translation gives CASRARGARNTQYF.

This clonotype was observed many times. The chain uses TRBV5-1 and TRBJ2-5, with 7 bases that match TRBD2. Per the germline V gene, CDR1 is SGHRS and CDR2 is YFSETQ. After removal of 3 bases from V and 4 bases from J, the junction contained 6 bases not matched to a gene. The CDR3 consists of 14 residues. CDR3 amino acids: CASSSGTTGETQYF. Here the CDR3 DNA reads TGCGCCAGCAGCTCCGGGACTACCGGAGAGACCCAGTACTTC.

This chain uses TRBV6-5 with TRBJ2-3; possibly TRBD1 or TRBD2 for D (5 bases each). The CDR3 loop spans 18 amino acids. The germline V gene has CDR1 MNHEY and CDR2 SVGAGI. Trimming pared 4 bases from V and 4 bases from J, leaving 24 bases between. The CDR3 spells CASSFLATGRARPDTQYF. The CDR3 nucleotides are TGTGCCAGCAGTTTCCTAGCTACGGGACGAGCGCGTCCAGATACGCAGTATTTT.

This clonotype was detected many times. The chain employs TRBV12-3 or TRBV12-4 and TRBJ2-5, with a weak D call TRBD1 (5 bases). The ends were cut back, 3 bases at V and 6 bases at J, with 8 bases in the middle. CDR3 length: 12 residues. CDR3 sequence: CASSFQGKTQYF. The CDR3 coding sequence is TGTGCCAGCAGTTTTCAGGGAAAGACCCAGTACTTC.

The chain uses TRBV5-1 and TRBJ1-2; TRBD1 is a possible D gene (6 bases). Trimming cost V 4 bases and J 3 bases, with 13 bases left between them. The CDR3 runs 14 residues. Germline CDR1 reads SGHRS; CDR2 reads YFSETQ. The CDR3 DNA sequence: TGCGCCAGCAGCCCTTTAGGACAGCACTATGGCTACACCTTC. Protein product: CASSPLGQHYGYTF. The variable domain in full, with the rest retrieved from reference TRBV5-1 and TRBJ1-2, is KAGVTQTPRYLIKTRGQQVTLSCSPISGHRSVSWYQQTPGQGLQFLFEYFSETQRNKGNFPGRFSGRQFSNSRSEMNVSTLELGDSALYLCASSPLGQHYGYTFGSGTRLTVV.

This clonotype was found a few times. The V gene is TRBV2, the J gene TRBJ2-3; possible D gene TRBD2, 6 bases. The CDR3 covers 14 residues. CDR1 SNHLY and CDR2 FYNNEI come from the germline V gene. V was pared by 8 bases and J by 1 base, with 13 bases between. The CDR3: CASRLGGGTDTQYF. CDR3 sequence (DNA): TGTGCCAGCCGACTCGGCGGGGGCACAGATACGCAGTATTTT. The variable domain in full, completed from reference TRBV2 and TRBJ2-3, reads EPEVTQTPSHQVTQMGQEVILRCVPISNHLYFYWYRQILGQKVEFLVSFYNNEISEKSEIFDDQFSVERPDGSNFTLKIRSTKLEDSAMYFCASRLGGGTDTQYFGPGTRLTVL.

The table lists this clonotype with many counts. The chain recombines TRBV29-1 with TRBJ1-1, with no clear D. The CDR3 runs to 12 residues. V gave up 2 bases and J gave up 0 bases, with 4 bases separating them. From germline, CDR1 is SQVTM and CDR2 ANQGSEA. Here the CDR3 DNA reads TGCAGCGTTGAACAGCTGAACACTGAAGCTTTCTTT. This sequence encodes CSVEQLNTEAFF.

This clonotype was observed at least ten times. V and J are TRBV28 and TRBJ1-5, with a possible D match to TRBD1 (6 bases). Germline values: CDR1 MDHEN, CDR2 SYDVKM. V was cut by 6 bases and J by 3 bases, with 12 bases left in between. This CDR3 region has 14 residues. CDR3 in amino acids: CASRRGQNNQPQHF. Here the CDR3 DNA reads TGTGCCAGCAGACGAGGACAGAACAATCAGCCCCAGCATTTT.